These 7 T cell receptor beta chains were all obtained from the same sample, sequenced in a study of T cells of healthy individuals. TCRdb processed the 5' RACE reads anew with MiXCR; each CDR3 protein has one entry. The data hold some 69,000 distinct CDR3 sequences, with 15% to 20% observed a single time. These receptors all come from a human donor in good health.

This chain's CDR3 is CASSHITDVSYEQYF. CDR3 sequence (DNA): TGTGCCAGCAGCCATATTACCGACGTTTCCTACGAGCAGTACTTC. This rearrangement joins TRBV7-9 to TRBJ2-7; D call uncertain. CDR3 length: 15 amino acids. Looked up from germline, CDR1 is SEHNR and CDR2 is FQNEAQ (reference sequence). V was shortened by 5 bases and J by 1 base, with 15 bases between the two germline ends.

The chain carries TRBV15 and TRBJ2-2; TRBD2 aligns across 14 bases. The J segment lost 2 bases and the V segment lost 0 bases, leaving 8 bases of the junction unmatched. The CDR3 totals 20 residues. Per germline, CDR1 LNHNV and CDR2 YYDKDF (reference sequence). The CDR3 DNA reads TGTGCCACCAGCAGAGAAATGGGACTAGCGGGAGTCGCCAACACCGGGGAGCTGTTTTTT. This translates into CATSREMGLAGVANTGELFF.

This clonotype was counted ten times or more. The J gene is TRBJ2-5, the V gene TRBV6-5; 10 bases are a match to TRBD2. With V trimmed by 6 bases and J by 5 bases, 12 bases remained unmatched. The CDR3 loop spans 16 amino acids. CDR1 is MNHEY, CDR2 SVGAGI, per germline. This CDR3 is CASRRTSGLRGETQYF. CDR3 sequence (DNA): TGTGCCAGCAGGAGGACTAGCGGTTTGAGGGGGGAGACCCAGTACTTC.

The chain carries TRBV28 and TRBJ2-5, with D possibly matching TRBD2 (7 bases). Germline V gene lookup returns CDR1 MDHEN and CDR2 SYDVKM. Trimming took 5 bases from V and 5 from J, leaving 15 bases between them. This CDR3 region has 14 residues. The CDR3 loop reads CASSPRGGAETQYF. The CDR3 bases are TGTGCCAGCAGTCCACGAGGGGGGGCGGAGACCCAGTACTTC.

The J gene is TRBJ2-1, the V gene TRBV20-1, with D possibly matching TRBD1 (6 bases). Germline V lookup: CDR1 DFQATT, CDR2 SNEGSKA (reference sequence). V lost 4 bases and J lost 8, with 18 bases in between. CDR3 length: 14 amino acids. The CDR3 loop is CSANLGAGYHEQFF. The CDR3 coding sequence is TGCAGTGCTAACCTGGGGGCCGGTTACCATGAGCAGTTCTTC.

This chain joins TRBV12-3 or TRBV12-4 and TRBJ2-2; D gene ambiguous. This CDR3 has 10 residues. V gave up 7 bases and J gave up 7 bases, with 4 bases separating them. This CDR3 is CASTNGELFF. CDR3 in DNA: TGTGCCAGCACGAACGGGGAGCTGTTTTTT.

This clonotype appeared a few times. V gene TRBV11-2 combines with J gene TRBJ2-3; 9 nucleotides align to TRBD2. CDR1 and CDR2 (germline): SGHAT, FQNNGV. J was trimmed by 1 base and V by 4 bases; bases with no gene match: 3. This CDR3 contains 15 residues. The DNA for the CDR3 is TGTGCCAGCAGCTCCCAGCGGGGGGGCACAGATACGCAGTATTTT. Residues: CASSSQRGGTDTQYF.